The present T cell receptor beta chain was sequenced within a study of Graves' ophthalmopathy and Graves' hyperthyroidism. A duration under 3 months, NOSPECS ≥4, CAS ≥3 and moderate-to-severe activity characterized the donors with ophthalmopathy. The authors isolated PBMCs from 10 ml of fresh peripheral blood. This CDR3 contains 15 residues. V was pared by 11 bases and J by 4 bases, with 12 bases of the junction left unmatched. The germline CDR1 and CDR2 sequences are MNHEY and SVGEGT. CDR3 regions of TCR beta were amplified from RNA transcripts. An opening RT-PCR round employed HTBI primers and preceded a second-round multiplex PCR. From the multiplex PCR reads, TCRdb called clonotypes with MiXCR, one entry per CDR3 protein. The table lists about 160,000 distinct CDR3 sequences, just under 40% of them singletons.

This receptor was taken from a man younger than 40 with Graves' ophthalmopathy. The rearrangement joins TRBV6-2 or TRBV6-3 to TRBJ1-5; 9 bases map to TRBD1. Sequencing was performed on peripheral blood. In DNA form, the CDR3 reads TGTGCCTCCTTACCCGGGACAGGGTTAAATCAGCCCCAGCATTTT. Its translation: CASLPGTGLNQPQHF.